This T cell receptor beta chain was recorded in a study of T cells in Graves' hyperthyroidism and ophthalmopathy. Findings and caveats of the study: Ophthalmopathy was model-predicted a median about 6.9 months pre-onset.

Exclusion of a patient resulted from uncontrolled infection, other autoimmune disease, pregnancy or lactation. This clonotype was counted ten times or more. The antigen is not known. Amplification targeted TCR beta CDR3 regions from RNA transcripts. Carried out on the TCR CDR3, a first-round RT-PCR used the HTBI primer set. One entry per CDR3 protein, called by TCRdb with MiXCR from the multiplex PCR reads. The sample carries roughly 520,000 distinct CDR3 sequences, about 24% recorded once. V was cut by 6 bases and J by 0 bases, with 18 bases left in between. This CDR3 spans 16 amino acids. Germline V gene data show CDR1 as MNHNS and CDR2 as SASEGT.

V usage is TRBV6-1 and J usage is TRBJ2-7; tentative D call: TRBD1 (7 bases). Sequencing used blood. This TCR came from a woman in her twenties or thirties with Graves' ophthalmopathy. The CDR3 DNA reads TGTGCCAGCAGGCGGAGGGGACAGACAAGCTCCTACGAGCAGTACTTC. This encodes CASRRRGQTSSYEQYF.